Listed below are T cell receptor beta chains from one sample, sequenced in a study of cytomegalovirus exposure and HLA in healthy donors. The data were produced by immunoSEQ multiplex PCR, yet TCRdb's version contains in-frame clones alone and is incomplete. The sample records some 130,000 clones, 77% being singletons. Sequenced input: PBMCs. The receptors shown here come from a male donor in good health and CMV-seropositive. The CDR3 runs from the conserved cysteine through the conserved F or W. A D gene is named only where the DNA matches it firmly. Rows may omit the clone size; those that give it use once, few, many or a size class.

TRBD2,few,TRBJ2-1,TRBV27,CASSPGTSGGNEQFF,TGTGCCAGCAGTCCAGGGACTAGCGGGGGAAATGAGCAGTTCTTC
-,once,TRBJ2-1,TRBV28,CASSLTTYNEQFF,TGTGCCAGCAGTCTCACTACCTACAATGAGCAGTTCTTC
TRBD1,-,TRBJ2-3,TRBV29-1,CSGTGLTDTQYF,TGCAGCGGGACAGGGCTCACAGATACGCAGTATTTT
-,few,TRBJ1-5,TRBV15,CATSRGGAGHSNQPQHF,TGTGCCACCAGCAGGGGGGGGGCAGGGCATAGCAATCAGCCCCAGCATTTT
-,-,TRBJ1-4,TRBV27,CASSFSSRGPNEKLFF,TGTGCCAGCAGTTTCAGCTCAAGGGGCCCTAATGAAAAACTGTTTTTT
TRBD1,-,TRBJ1-1,TRBV7-9,CATGGGDSTMNTEAFF,TGTGCCACCGGAGGAGGGGACAGTACTATGAACACTGAAGCTTTCTTT
TRBD1,-,TRBJ1-1,TRBV5-8,CASSQGLQGALAFF,TGTGCCAGCAGCCAGGGATTACAGGGGGCTTTAGCTTTCTTT
TRBD1,-,TRBJ1-1,TRBV7-2,CASSLYRGPNTEAFF,TGTGCCAGCAGCTTATACAGGGGACCGAACACTGAAGCTTTCTTT
TRBD1,-,TRBJ1-3,TRBV6-1,CASKIRGPGNTIYF,TGTGCCAGCAAAATCAGGGGGCCTGGAAACACCATATATTTT
-,-,TRBJ1-4,TRBV6-4,CASTITGVSLNEKLFF,TGTGCCAGCACCATAACGGGGGTATCATTGAATGAAAAACTGTTTTTT
TRBD2,-,TRBJ2-7,TRBV28,CASSLWLAGASYEQYF,TGTGCCAGCAGTTTATGGCTAGCGGGAGCCTCCTACGAGCAGTACTTC
-,once,TRBJ2-7,TRBV5-6,CASSSETGPYEQYF,TGTGCCAGCAGCTCGGAGACAGGACCCTACGAGCAGTACTTC
TRBD2,few,TRBJ2-5,TRBV7-2,CASSLVERGLTQYF,TGTGCCAGCAGCTTAGTGGAGCGGGGGCTGACCCAGTACTTC
-,few,TRBJ2-3,TRBV7-2,CASSLVSGDTQYF,TGTGCCAGCAGCTTAGTTTCGGGAGATACGCAGTATTTT
-,-,TRBJ1-1,TRBV2,CASFLGLMNTEAFF,TGTGCCAGCTTCCTAGGACTGATGAACACTGAAGCTTTCTTT
TRBD1,-,TRBJ2-1,TRBV5-8,CASSLTGTAYNEQFF,TGTGCCAGCAGCTTAACCGGGACAGCCTACAATGAGCAGTTCTTC
TRBD1,-,TRBJ2-1,TRBV5-4,CASSSGQGWVNEQFF,TGTGCCAGCAGCTCCGGACAGGGGTGGGTCAATGAGCAGTTCTTC
-,-,TRBJ2-7,TRBV7-9,CASSLGQAFTYEQYF,TGTGCCAGCAGCTTAGGACAGGCCTTTACCTACGAGCAGTACTTC
-,once,TRBJ1-6,TRBV6-6,CASRPAGVGSPLHF,TGTGCCAGCAGACCAGCGGGGGTTGGTTCACCCCTCCACTTT
-,-,TRBJ2-3,TRBV5-4,CASSLPSWDFTEPTDTQYF,TGTGCCAGCAGCTTGCCCTCATGGGACTTCACCGAACCCACAGATACGCAGTATTTT